Below are 18 T cell receptor beta chains sequenced from a single sample in a study of blood T cell dynamics during melanoma immunotherapy. Some clones are missing from TCRdb's copy, which holds only in-frame ones; the method was immunoSEQ multiplex PCR. The data hold 6,000 to 8,500 clones, with less than 85% observed a single time. Noted time point: pre-treatment baseline. The sample was blood, taken from a patient treated with checkpoint blockade. These receptors were taken from a human donor with melanoma.

The chain combines TRBV5-4 with TRBJ1-3; D not resolved. Germline V gene lookup returns CDR1 SGHNT and CDR2 YYREEE (reference sequence). There are 15 residues in the CDR3. Trimming shortened V by 4 bases and J by 4 bases, and 15 bases separated the two germline ends. This CDR3 is CASSLYPPAGNTIYF. The CDR3 bases are TGTGCCAGCAGCCTATACCCCCCAGCAGGAAACACCATATATTTT.

The chain is built from TRBV6-6 and TRBJ2-7; the D gene could be TRBD1 or TRBD2 (5 bases each). The V end lost 8 bases, the J end lost 2 bases, and 13 bases lay between the germline ends. There are 13 residues in the CDR3. Per the germline V gene, CDR1 is MNHNY and CDR2 is SVGAGI (reference sequence). The CDR3 bases are TGTGCCAGCGGGACGGGTCCCCCCTACGAGCAGTACTTC. Its translation: CASGTGPPYEQYF.

V and J are TRBV5-6 and TRBJ1-2; D is uncertain. Germline V lookup: CDR1 SGHDT, CDR2 YYEEEE. The CDR3 totals 14 residues. Trimming left V 1 base short and J 7 bases short, with 14 bases between. The CDR3 sequence: CASSLRGIASGYTF. DNA for the CDR3: TGTGCCAGCAGCTTGCGAGGGATAGCTTCTGGCTACACCTTC.

This chain connects TRBV30 to TRBJ2-7; D not certain. The V end lost 2 bases, the J end lost 4 bases, and 6 bases lay between the germline ends. The CDR3 totals 11 residues. Per the germline V gene, CDR1 is GTSNPN and CDR2 is SVGIG (reference sequence). CDR3 sequence: CAWSWGYEQYF. In nucleotides, the CDR3 is TGTGCCTGGAGTTGGGGTTACGAGCAGTACTTC.

The rearrangement links TRBV18 to TRBJ2-7; tentatively, D is TRBD1 or TRBD2 (5 bases each). Germline V gene sequence: CDR1 KGHSH, CDR2 LQKENI. Trimming removed 3 bases from V and 7 bases from J, with 19 bases in between. This CDR3 has 15 amino acids. The CDR3 coding sequence is TGTGCCAGCTCACCCCGGACTCAGGGTCAAGGTGAGCAGTACTTC. Translation gives CASSPRTQGQGEQYF.

The chain links TRBV5-6 to TRBJ2-1; no clear D gene. CDR1 is SGHDT, CDR2 YYEEEE, per germline. This CDR3 has 15 residues. Trimming left V 1 base short and J 3 bases short, with 11 bases between. The DNA of the CDR3 is TGTGCCAGCAGCTTGCTCCGACTGAACTACAATGAGCAGTTCTTC. It is translated as CASSLLRLNYNEQFF.

The chain joins TRBV11-2 to TRBJ1-1; D uncertain. The CDR3 runs 13 residues. Trimming shortened V by 3 bases and J by 1 base, and 6 bases separated the two germline ends. Germline loops: CDR1 SGHAT, CDR2 FQNNGV. The CDR3 is CASSFSGNTEAFF. CDR3 DNA: TGTGCCAGCAGCTTTTCGGGGAACACTGAAGCTTTCTTT.

The rearrangement links TRBV9 to TRBJ2-2; 15 bases agree with TRBD2. The CDR3 length is 18 residues. The germline CDR1 and CDR2 sequences are SGDLS and YYNGEE. Trimming cost V 4 bases and J 6 bases; bases outside gene matches: 10. The DNA of the CDR3 is TGTGCCAGCAGCCTTAGAGGACTAGCGGGAGGGCAGGCCGGGGAGCTGTTTTTT. The encoded protein is CASSLRGLAGGQAGELFF.

This chain joins TRBV2 and TRBJ2-4, with D unclear. Trimming took 1 base from V and 0 from J, leaving 4 bases between them. Germline V gene lookup returns CDR1 SNHLY and CDR2 FYNNEI. The CDR3 is made up of 14 amino acids. The CDR3 DNA is TGTGCCAGCAGTGAAGGACTAGCCAAAAACATTCAGTACTTC. Its translation is CASSEGLAKNIQYF.

This chain joins TRBV6-4 and TRBJ1-2; 8 bases align to TRBD1. The junction had 9 bases not matched to a gene; V was cut back by 6 bases and J by 3 bases. The CDR3 runs to 15 residues. From germline, CDR1 is MRHNA and CDR2 SNTAGT. The CDR3 DNA is TGTGCCAGCAGCCAAGAGACAGGGGTTGACTATGGCTACACCTTC. It is translated as CASSQETGVDYGYTF.

This clone was recorded only once. The chain uses TRBV13 and TRBJ1-6; TRBD1 is a possible D gene (6 bases). In germline, CDR1 is PRHDT, CDR2 FYEKMQ (reference sequence). This CDR3 comprises 18 residues. Trimming shortened V by 1 base and J by 5 bases, and 18 bases separated the two germline ends. CDR3 bases: TGTGCCAGCAGCTTAGAAGGGACAAGGGGACCTCATAATTCACCCCTCCACTTT. This gives the protein CASSLEGTRGPHNSPLHF.

The chain uses TRBV18 and TRBJ2-2, with a tentative D call TRBD1 (7 bases). Germline CDR1 and CDR2: KGHSH and LQKENI. Trimming pared 0 bases from V and 3 bases from J, leaving 14 bases between. There are 17 residues in the CDR3. This CDR3 is CASSPPGGQTHTGELFF. Written as DNA, the CDR3 is TGTGCCAGCTCACCACCGGGGGGACAGACCCACACCGGGGAGCTGTTTTTT.

The J gene is TRBJ1-1, the V gene TRBV7-9, with a tentative D call TRBD1 (5 bases). Trimming stripped 5 bases from V and 13 bases from J, with 17 bases between. Per germline, CDR1 SEHNR and CDR2 FQNEAQ (reference sequence). This CDR3 has 12 amino acids. For the CDR3, the DNA is TGTGCCAGCAGCCCACAGACAGCTCGGGGTTTCTTT. Residues: CASSPQTARGFF.

This clone was found a few times. The genes are TRBV4-2 and TRBJ2-4; TRBD1 aligns across 10 bases. CDR1 LGHNA and CDR2 YNFKEQ come from the germline V gene. This CDR3 has 15 amino acids. Germline trimming cut 4 bases from V and 6 bases from J; bases unmatched to any gene: 6. As DNA, the CDR3 is TGTGCCAGCAGCCGTAGACAGGGGGCGGGAAACATTCAGTACTTC. Encoded protein: CASSRRQGAGNIQYF.

The chain combines TRBV7-8 with TRBJ1-2; a weak D match, TRBD1 (5 bases). This CDR3 comprises 14 residues. The V end lost 7 bases, the J end lost 1 base, and 13 bases lay between the germline ends. From germline, CDR1 is SGHVS and CDR2 FQNEAQ. For the CDR3, the DNA is TGTGCCAGCACCACGCCAGGGAATAACTATGGCTACACCTTC. It specifies CASTTPGNNYGYTF. The full variable domain, with the rest looked up from reference TRBV7-8 and TRBJ1-2, is GAGVSQSPRYKVAKRGQDVALRCDPISGHVSLFWYQQALGQGPEFLTYFQNEAQLDKSGLPSDRFFAERPEGSVSTLKIQRTQQEDSAVYLCASTTPGNNYGYTFGSGTRLTVV.

This chain links TRBV28 with TRBJ2-3, with 12 bases that match TRBD2. Losses at the gene ends were 4 bases for V and 4 bases for J; bases not matched to a gene: 3. CDR1 MDHEN and CDR2 SYDVKM come from the germline V gene. The CDR3 loop spans 15 amino acids. The CDR3 nucleotides are TGTGCCAGCAGTTCACTAGCGGGGGGATCAGATACGCAGTATTTT. Protein product: CASSSLAGGSDTQYF.

The chain uses TRBV30 and TRBJ2-7; no clear D gene. The CDR3 contains 13 residues. Germline V CDR1 and CDR2: GTSNPN, SVGIG (reference sequence). With 0 bases removed from V and 3 bases from J, the gap between germline ends came to 9 bases. The CDR3 region is CAWSVGSYYEQYF. The CDR3 DNA sequence: TGTGCCTGGAGTGTCGGCAGTTACTACGAGCAGTACTTC.

The chain carries TRBV5-5 and TRBJ1-1; no clear D. The CDR3 runs to 14 residues. V lost 1 base, J lost 1 base, and 8 bases lay in between. The germline V gene encodes CDR1 SGHKS and CDR2 YYEKEE (reference sequence). CDR3 loop: CASSLQRGNTEAFF. The DNA for the CDR3 is TGTGCCAGCAGCTTGCAGAGAGGGAACACTGAAGCTTTCTTT.